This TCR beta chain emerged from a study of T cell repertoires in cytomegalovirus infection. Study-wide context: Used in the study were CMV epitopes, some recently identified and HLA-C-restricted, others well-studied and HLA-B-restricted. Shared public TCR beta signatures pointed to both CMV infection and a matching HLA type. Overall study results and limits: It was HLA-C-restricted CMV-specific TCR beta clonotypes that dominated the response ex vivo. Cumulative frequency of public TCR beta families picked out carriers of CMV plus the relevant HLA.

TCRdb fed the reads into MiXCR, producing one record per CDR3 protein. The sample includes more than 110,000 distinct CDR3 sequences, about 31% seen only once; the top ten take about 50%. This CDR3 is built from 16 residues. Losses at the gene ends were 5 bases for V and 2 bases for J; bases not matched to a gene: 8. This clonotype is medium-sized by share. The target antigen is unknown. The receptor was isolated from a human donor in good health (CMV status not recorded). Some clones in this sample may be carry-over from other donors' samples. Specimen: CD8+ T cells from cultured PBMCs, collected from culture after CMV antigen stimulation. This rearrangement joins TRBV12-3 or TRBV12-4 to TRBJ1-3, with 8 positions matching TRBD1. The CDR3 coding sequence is TGTGCCAGCAGTATCCAGGGGGCAGTTGCTGGAAACACCATATATTTT. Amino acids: CASSIQGAVAGNTIYF.